What follows describes a single T cell receptor (beta chain). Its antigen is not yet known. No much larger clone exists at a distance of one base, and base qualities are not known. This specimen comes from a study of chemoradiotherapy in HPV16-positive cancers (dated by TCRdb to the early 2020s). For the wider study: Candidate HPV-specific T-cell clones and common TCR motifs were defined by functional T-cell assays performed on cells from a couple of HPV16-positive patients. The study asked whether T-cell immunity against the HPV oncoproteins E6 and E7 changes during chemoradiotherapy and whether it affects survival. The candidate HPV-specific TCRs and motifs were subsequently tracked in TCR repertoires obtained from roughly 90 patients with HPV-related cancers.

Repertoires were sampled multiple times during chemoradiotherapy, which allowed clonal expansion in the tumor microenvironment to be followed. The library was prepared using the immunoSEQ multiplex PCR assay. Drawn from immuneACCESS, this table holds only the in-frame rearrangements with V and J called that TCRdb kept. Clones are partly lost; checked studies trace under half to an unresolved V gene and leave the rest unexplained. This sample holds about 8,000 clones; 88% were observed only once. The top ten clonotypes cover roughly 3% of the sample. On the study overall, not on this receptor specifically: In HPV16-positive patients, expansion of HPV-responsive T cells during chemoradiotherapy was found to be associated with improved recurrence-free survival. The survival association was reported for HPV16-positive patients, and the functional definition of HPV-specific T cells was derived from only a couple of HPV16-positive patients. Expansion of candidate HPV-specific clones and E7-related TCR motifs was observed in the tumor microenvironment during treatment, whereas no such expansion was observed for non-HPV-specific T cells.

CDR1 and CDR2 were assigned from the germline V gene (reference sequence) as MNHEY and SMNVEV. The V end gives up 5 bases and the J end 5 bases, leaving 10 bases in the junction not matched to a gene. The CDR3 contains 16 residues, cysteine and phenylalanine counted. The retained sequence is limited to the CDR3, 48 bases, with the frame set at the first base. The specimen comprised tumor tissue, sampled from a patient who underwent chemoradiotherapy. The source is a human donor with HPV-associated anogenital cancer. The V and J segments used are TRBV27 and TRBJ1-1; a stretch of 11 junction bases matches TRBD1. The nucleotide sequence is TGTGCCAGCAGTCCAGGGACAGGGGGAGGTATGACTGAAGCTTTCTTT. It translates as CASSPGTGGGMTEAFF.